This T cell receptor (beta chain) was recorded in a study of T cells in Graves' hyperthyroidism and ophthalmopathy. Study-wide results and limits: Most clonotypes expanded in the thyroid (above 0.001) were also present in blood. Stable hyperthyroidism was told apart from ophthalmopathy by a model built on 13 V-J features.

Amplified TCR beta CDR3 regions came from RNA transcripts. HTBI primers drove first-round RT-PCR of the TCR CDR3. One entry per CDR3 protein, called by TCRdb with MiXCR from the multiplex PCR reads. The data contain about 320,000 distinct CDR3 sequences, 16% of them seen just once; the ten biggest clones take up approximately 35%. Those patients with uncontrolled infection, other autoimmune disease, pregnancy or lactation were excluded. The diagnostic basis comprised clinical symptoms, serum thyroxine and TRAb, thyroid ultrasound and orbital computed tomography. This clonotype was observed at least ten times. Antigen: not known. Sequencing was done on a sample of blood. The sequence derives from a man aged 30-40 years with Graves' hyperthyroidism.

The CDR3 DNA follows: TGCGCCAGCAGCTTGGACTGGGACACTGAAGCTTTCTTT. Translation gives CASSLDWDTEAFF. The gene calls are TRBV5-1 and TRBJ1-1; D is uncertain. V was cut by 0 bases and J by 3 bases, with 6 bases left in between. The CDR3 runs 13 residues. The germline V gene encodes CDR1 SGHRS and CDR2 YFSETQ.